Listed below are T cell receptor beta chains from one sample, sequenced in a study of a mutant IDH1 vaccine in newly diagnosed glioma. The protocol was immunoSEQ multiplex PCR, while the TCRdb copy is restricted to in-frame clones and leaves out a portion. The sample contains roughly 120,000 clones, roughly 75% of which appear only once. Antigens for these TCRs are unknown. The material sequenced was PBMCs, taken from a glioma patient whose treatment included an IDH1 peptide vaccine. Every receptor here comes from a man aged 35-49 years with glioma. Each CDR3 is given with its conserved first and last residue. D genes are given only for firm matches. For some rows the clone size is stated as once, few or many, or as a class when expanded; others skip it.

v_gene: TRBV7-2; len: 14; abundance: -; d_gene: -; j_gene: TRBJ2-5; CDR3nt: TGTGCCAGCAGCCCCGGACTCTCGGGCAAGACCCAGTACTTC; CDR3aa: CASSPGLSGKTQYF
v_gene: TRBV9; len: 13; abundance: -; d_gene: -; j_gene: TRBJ2-2; CDR3nt: TGTGCCAGCAGCGTGGGGGGCACCGGGGAGCTGTTTTTT; CDR3aa: CASSVGGTGELFF
v_gene: TRBV5-1; len: 15; abundance: once; d_gene: TRBD1; j_gene: TRBJ1-4; CDR3nt: TGCGCCAGCAGCCCGCAGACAGGGCGGAATGAAAAACTGTTTTTT; CDR3aa: CASSPQTGRNEKLFF
v_gene: TRBV7-9; len: 12; abundance: -; d_gene: -; j_gene: TRBJ1-1; CDR3nt: TGTGCCAGCAGCCCCACGGTCACTGAAGCTTTCTTT; CDR3aa: CASSPTVTEAFF
v_gene: TRBV25-1; len: 15; abundance: -; d_gene: TRBD1; j_gene: TRBJ2-7; CDR3nt: TGTGCCAGCAGTGACTACAGGGGGCCTGCCTACGAGCAGTACTTC; CDR3aa: CASSDYRGPAYEQYF
v_gene: TRBV28; len: 16; abundance: -; d_gene: -; j_gene: TRBJ1-5; CDR3nt: TGTGCCAGCGAGTTTCAGGTTCAGGGGAGCAATCAGCCCCAGCATTTT; CDR3aa: CASEFQVQGSNQPQHF
v_gene: TRBV7-2; len: 13; abundance: -; d_gene: -; j_gene: TRBJ2-2; CDR3nt: TGTGCCAGCAGCTTAGTTTTTAGCGGGGAGCTGTTTTTT; CDR3aa: CASSLVFSGELFF
v_gene: TRBV14; len: 19; abundance: -; d_gene: TRBD1; j_gene: TRBJ2-1; CDR3nt: TGTGCCAGCAGCCACTTAAGGGGCCGGGACAGGACCCCGTACAATGAGCAGTTCTTC; CDR3aa: CASSHLRGRDRTPYNEQFF
v_gene: TRBV29-1; len: 15; abundance: few; d_gene: -; j_gene: TRBJ1-5; CDR3nt: TGCAGCGTTGAAGATGCCAGGGTGGGGAATCAGCCCCAGCATTTT; CDR3aa: CSVEDARVGNQPQHF
v_gene: TRBV19; len: 15; abundance: -; d_gene: -; j_gene: TRBJ1-3; CDR3nt: TGTGCCAGTAGTATTGGAGGTCTCTCTGGAAACACCATATATTTT; CDR3aa: CASSIGGLSGNTIYF
v_gene: TRBV10-3; len: 11; abundance: -; d_gene: -; j_gene: TRBJ2-1; CDR3nt: TGTGCCAACGGACAATACAATGAGCAGTTCTTC; CDR3aa: CANGQYNEQFF
v_gene: TRBV28; len: 15; abundance: many; d_gene: TRBD2; j_gene: TRBJ2-3; CDR3nt: TGTGCCAGCAACCGACTAGCGGGAGCGGTAGATACGCAGTATTTT; CDR3aa: CASNRLAGAVDTQYF
v_gene: TRBV20-1; len: 11; abundance: -; d_gene: -; j_gene: TRBJ1-1; CDR3nt: TGCCTAGCAGGGAGTCACACTGAAGCTTTCTTT; CDR3aa: CLAGSHTEAFF
v_gene: TRBV28; len: 19; abundance: -; d_gene: -; j_gene: TRBJ2-2; CDR3nt: TGTGCCAGCAGTCAACAACCCGGGGGTAGAGTGACGAACACCGGGGAGCTGTTTTTT; CDR3aa: CASSQQPGGRVTNTGELFF
v_gene: TRBV2; len: 17; abundance: once; d_gene: TRBD2; j_gene: TRBJ2-3; CDR3nt: TGTGCCAGCAGTGAGCTAGCGGGGGGCTCTAGCACAGATACGCAGTATTTT; CDR3aa: CASSELAGGSSTDTQYF
v_gene: TRBV6-1; len: 12; abundance: few; d_gene: -; j_gene: TRBJ2-1; CDR3nt: TGTGCCAGCAGTGAATTTGTGAATGAGCAGTTCTTC; CDR3aa: CASSEFVNEQFF
v_gene: TRBV30; len: 12; abundance: -; d_gene: -; j_gene: TRBJ1-2; CDR3nt: TGTGCCTGGACAGGGGCGAACTATGGCTACACCTTC; CDR3aa: CAWTGANYGYTF
v_gene: TRBV4-3; len: 14; abundance: once; d_gene: -; j_gene: TRBJ1-4; CDR3nt: TGCGCCAGCAGCCAATCGGGGGCTAATGAAAAACTGTTTTTT; CDR3aa: CASSQSGANEKLFF
v_gene: TRBV6-6; len: 13; abundance: -; d_gene: -; j_gene: TRBJ2-5; CDR3nt: TGTGCCAGCAGTTACTCGAGGGGAGAGACCCAGTACTTC; CDR3aa: CASSYSRGETQYF
v_gene: TRBV30; len: 15; abundance: few; d_gene: TRBD1; j_gene: TRBJ1-5; CDR3nt: TGTGCCTGGGGGCGTGGTACAGGGGCTCCCCAACCCCAGCATTTT; CDR3aa: CAWGRGTGAPQPQHF
v_gene: TRBV20-1; len: 11; abundance: -; d_gene: -; j_gene: TRBJ2-5; CDR3nt: TGCAGGGCAGGGTACCAAGAGACCCAGTACTTC; CDR3aa: CRAGYQETQYF
v_gene: TRBV6-4; len: 14; abundance: -; d_gene: -; j_gene: TRBJ1-6; CDR3nt: TGTGCCAGCAGTCTCGGACAGTATAATTCACCCCTCCACTTT; CDR3aa: CASSLGQYNSPLHF
v_gene: TRBV7-7; len: 14; abundance: -; d_gene: -; j_gene: TRBJ2-3; CDR3nt: TGTGCTAGCAGCTTAGACATTAGCGCAGATACGCAGTATTTT; CDR3aa: CASSLDISADTQYF
v_gene: TRBV7-8; len: 17; abundance: -; d_gene: TRBD2; j_gene: TRBJ2-1; CDR3nt: TGTGCCAGCAGCCCCCCCGGATCTAGCGGGGGGGCCGGAGAGCAGTTCTTC; CDR3aa: CASSPPGSSGGAGEQFF
v_gene: TRBV10-1; len: 14; abundance: -; d_gene: -; j_gene: TRBJ2-1; CDR3nt: TGCGCCAGCAAGGGGGGCAGTACCTACAATGAGCAGTTCTTC; CDR3aa: CASKGGSTYNEQFF
v_gene: TRBV5-1; len: 14; abundance: -; d_gene: TRBD2; j_gene: TRBJ2-1; CDR3nt: TGCGCCAGCAGCCCTTTAGCGGGGCTTAATGAGCAGTTCTTC; CDR3aa: CASSPLAGLNEQFF
v_gene: TRBV18; len: 14; abundance: -; d_gene: -; j_gene: TRBJ1-2; CDR3nt: TGTGCCAGCTCACCGGAGGGCAACCTCTATGGCTACACCTTC; CDR3aa: CASSPEGNLYGYTF
v_gene: TRBV10-3; len: 13; abundance: once; d_gene: -; j_gene: TRBJ2-7; CDR3nt: TGTGCCACCAGCCCAGCAGGGGCCTACGAGCAGTACTTC; CDR3aa: CATSPAGAYEQYF
v_gene: TRBV28; len: 15; abundance: -; d_gene: -; j_gene: TRBJ1-1; CDR3nt: TGTGCCAGCAGTCCCCCGGGACGGCTGAACACTGAAGCTTTCTTT; CDR3aa: CASSPPGRLNTEAFF
v_gene: TRBV7-2; len: 15; abundance: -; d_gene: -; j_gene: TRBJ1-4; CDR3nt: TGTGCCAGCAGCGCCGGACCAGGAGGGGGTGAAAAACTGTTTTTT; CDR3aa: CASSAGPGGGEKLFF
v_gene: TRBV7-9; len: 19; abundance: -; d_gene: -; j_gene: TRBJ2-4; CDR3nt: TGTGCCAGCAGCTTAGTAGGGCCAGGAGACTTCCTAGCCAAAAACATTCAGTACTTC; CDR3aa: CASSLVGPGDFLAKNIQYF
v_gene: TRBV4-1; len: 15; abundance: -; d_gene: -; j_gene: TRBJ1-2; CDR3nt: TGCGCCAGCAGCATCGCACAGGGAAAAAACTATGGCTACACCTTC; CDR3aa: CASSIAQGKNYGYTF
v_gene: TRBV7-2; len: 15; abundance: -; d_gene: TRBD1; j_gene: TRBJ1-1; CDR3nt: TGTGCCAGCAGCTTAACTCAGGGGGCGAACACTGAAGCTTTCTTT; CDR3aa: CASSLTQGANTEAFF
v_gene: TRBV25-1; len: 13; abundance: -; d_gene: -; j_gene: TRBJ2-7; CDR3nt: TGTGCCAGCAGTGCCGGACTCCTTTCGGGGCAGTACTTC; CDR3aa: CASSAGLLSGQYF
v_gene: TRBV11-3; len: 13; abundance: few; d_gene: -; j_gene: TRBJ1-1; CDR3nt: TGTGCCAGCAGCTTATCAGAGAACACTGAAGCTTTCTTT; CDR3aa: CASSLSENTEAFF
v_gene: TRBV7-9; len: 16; abundance: -; d_gene: -; j_gene: TRBJ1-6; CDR3nt: TGTGCCAGCAGCTTAGGGGGCAGCTCCTATAATTCACCCCTCCACTTT; CDR3aa: CASSLGGSSYNSPLHF
v_gene: TRBV30; len: 12; abundance: few; d_gene: -; j_gene: TRBJ1-5; CDR3nt: TGTGCCTGGGATGAGGGCGATCAGCCCCAGCATTTT; CDR3aa: CAWDEGDQPQHF
v_gene: TRBV19; len: 14; abundance: few; d_gene: -; j_gene: TRBJ1-5; CDR3nt: TGTGCCAGTAGTCTCACCAGGGCCCTGGGGCCCCAGCATTTT; CDR3aa: CASSLTRALGPQHF
v_gene: TRBV6-6; len: 16; abundance: -; d_gene: TRBD1; j_gene: TRBJ1-2; CDR3nt: TGTGCCAGCAGAGGGACAGGGCAAGGATTGAGCTATGGCTACACCTTC; CDR3aa: CASRGTGQGLSYGYTF
v_gene: TRBV19; len: 15; abundance: -; d_gene: TRBD1; j_gene: TRBJ2-1; CDR3nt: TGTGCCAGTAATCGCGGGACAGGAATTTACAATGAGCAGTTCTTC; CDR3aa: CASNRGTGIYNEQFF
v_gene: TRBV28; len: 15; abundance: -; d_gene: -; j_gene: TRBJ2-1; CDR3nt: TGTGCCAGCACCCAGGAGGGACTCCTCACTAATGAGCAGTTCTTC; CDR3aa: CASTQEGLLTNEQFF
v_gene: TRBV11-2; len: 15; abundance: -; d_gene: -; j_gene: TRBJ1-1; CDR3nt: TGTGCCAGCAGCTCCCCAAGGGGGAGGGGCACTGAAGCTTTCTTT; CDR3aa: CASSSPRGRGTEAFF
v_gene: TRBV19; len: 14; abundance: -; d_gene: TRBD2; j_gene: TRBJ2-7; CDR3nt: TGTGCCAGTAGTATAGAGGCGGGAGCCTACGAGCAGTACTTC; CDR3aa: CASSIEAGAYEQYF